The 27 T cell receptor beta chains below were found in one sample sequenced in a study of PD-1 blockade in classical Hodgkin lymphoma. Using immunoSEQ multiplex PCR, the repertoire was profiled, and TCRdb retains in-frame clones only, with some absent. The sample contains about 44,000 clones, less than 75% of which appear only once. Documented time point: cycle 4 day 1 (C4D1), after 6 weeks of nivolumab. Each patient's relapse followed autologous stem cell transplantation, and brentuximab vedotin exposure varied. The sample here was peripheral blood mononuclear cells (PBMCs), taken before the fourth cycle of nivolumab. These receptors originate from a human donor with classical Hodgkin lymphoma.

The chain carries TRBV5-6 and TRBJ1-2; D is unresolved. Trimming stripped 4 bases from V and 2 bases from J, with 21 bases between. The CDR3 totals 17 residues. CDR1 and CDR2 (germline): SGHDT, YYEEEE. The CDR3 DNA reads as TGTGCCAGCAGCGGCAGTTCGGGAGTTGGACCAAACTATGGCTACACCTTC. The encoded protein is CASSGSSGVGPNYGYTF.

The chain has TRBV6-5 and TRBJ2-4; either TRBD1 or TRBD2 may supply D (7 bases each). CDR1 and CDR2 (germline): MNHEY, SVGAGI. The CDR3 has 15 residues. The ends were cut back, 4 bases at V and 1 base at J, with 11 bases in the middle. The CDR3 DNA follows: TGTGCCAGCAGTTCAGGGGGAGGGGCCAAAAACATTCAGTACTTC. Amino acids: CASSSGGGAKNIQYF.

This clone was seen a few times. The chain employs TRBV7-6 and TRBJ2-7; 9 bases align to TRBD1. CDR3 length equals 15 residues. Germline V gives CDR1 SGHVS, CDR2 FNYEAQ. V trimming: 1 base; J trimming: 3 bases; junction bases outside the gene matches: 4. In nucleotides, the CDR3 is TGTGCCAGCAGCTTAGACTCGGGACAGGGCTACGAGCAGTACTTC. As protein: CASSLDSGQGYEQYF.

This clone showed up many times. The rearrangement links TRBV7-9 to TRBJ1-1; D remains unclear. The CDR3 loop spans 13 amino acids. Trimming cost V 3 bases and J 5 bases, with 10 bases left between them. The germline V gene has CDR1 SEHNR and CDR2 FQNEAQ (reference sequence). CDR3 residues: CASSFDGGTEAFF. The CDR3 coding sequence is TGTGCCAGCAGCTTCGACGGAGGGACTGAAGCTTTCTTT.

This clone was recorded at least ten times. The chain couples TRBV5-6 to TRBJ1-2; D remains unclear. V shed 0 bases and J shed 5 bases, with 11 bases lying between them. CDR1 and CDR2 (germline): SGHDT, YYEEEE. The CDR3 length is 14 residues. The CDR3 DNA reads TGTGCCAGCAGCTTGGAGCCAGGTCCTTATGGCTACACCTTC. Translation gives CASSLEPGPYGYTF.

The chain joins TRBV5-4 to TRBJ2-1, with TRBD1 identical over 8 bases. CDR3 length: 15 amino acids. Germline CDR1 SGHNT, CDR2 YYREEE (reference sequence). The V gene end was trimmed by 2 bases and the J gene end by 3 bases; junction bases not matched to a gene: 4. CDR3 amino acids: CASSLAGTGYNEQFF. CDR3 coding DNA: TGTGCCAGCAGCTTAGCCGGGACAGGCTACAATGAGCAGTTCTTC.

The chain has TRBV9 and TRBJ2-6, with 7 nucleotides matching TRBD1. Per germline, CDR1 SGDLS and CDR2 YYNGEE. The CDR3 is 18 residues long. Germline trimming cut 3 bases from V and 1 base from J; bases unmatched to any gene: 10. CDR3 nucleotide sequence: TGTGCCAGCAGCGATGGACAGGTAAGGGAGTCTGGGGCCAACGTCCTGACTTTC. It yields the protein CASSDGQVRESGANVLTF. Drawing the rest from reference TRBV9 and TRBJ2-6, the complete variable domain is DSGVTQTPKHLITATGQRVTLRCSPRSGDLSVYWYQQSLDQGLQFLIQYYNGEERAKGNILERFSAQQFPDLHSELNLSSLELGDSALYFCASSDGQVRESGANVLTFGAGSRLTVL.

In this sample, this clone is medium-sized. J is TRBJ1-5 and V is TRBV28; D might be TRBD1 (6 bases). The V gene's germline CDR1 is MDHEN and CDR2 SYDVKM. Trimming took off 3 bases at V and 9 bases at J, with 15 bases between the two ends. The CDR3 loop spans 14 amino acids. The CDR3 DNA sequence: TGTGCCAGCAGTTTGCCAGCCGGACAGCTGCCCCAGCATTTT. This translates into CASSLPAGQLPQHF. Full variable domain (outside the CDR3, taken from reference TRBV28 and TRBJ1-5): DVKVTQSSRYLVKRTGEKVFLECVQDMDHENMFWYRQDPGLGLRLIYFSYDVKMKEKGDIPEGYSVSREKKERFSLILESASTNQTSMYLCASSLPAGQLPQHFGDGTRLSIL.

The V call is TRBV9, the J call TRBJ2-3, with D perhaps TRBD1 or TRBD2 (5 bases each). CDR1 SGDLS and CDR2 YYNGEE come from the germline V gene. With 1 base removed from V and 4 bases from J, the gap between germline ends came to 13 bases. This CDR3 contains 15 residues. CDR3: CASSVLSGASDTQYF. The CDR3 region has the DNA TGTGCCAGCAGCGTATTATCCGGGGCGTCAGATACGCAGTATTTT.

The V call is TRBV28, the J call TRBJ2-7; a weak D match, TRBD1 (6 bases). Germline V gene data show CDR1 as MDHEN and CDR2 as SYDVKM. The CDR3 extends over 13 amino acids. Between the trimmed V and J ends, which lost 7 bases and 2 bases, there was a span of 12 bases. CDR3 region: CASNPGQTYEQYF. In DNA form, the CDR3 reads TGTGCCAGCAATCCTGGACAGACCTACGAGCAGTACTTC. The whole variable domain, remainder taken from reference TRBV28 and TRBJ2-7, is DVKVTQSSRYLVKRTGEKVFLECVQDMDHENMFWYRQDPGLGLRLIYFSYDVKMKEKGDIPEGYSVSREKKERFSLILESASTNQTSMYLCASNPGQTYEQYFGPGTRLTVT.

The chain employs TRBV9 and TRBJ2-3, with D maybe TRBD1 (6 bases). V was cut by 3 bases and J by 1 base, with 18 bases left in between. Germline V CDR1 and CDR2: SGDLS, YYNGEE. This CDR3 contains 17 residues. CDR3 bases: TGTGCCAGCAGCGCACAGGGTTCCGGGTCCGGCACAGATACGCAGTATTTT. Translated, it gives CASSAQGSGSGTDTQYF.

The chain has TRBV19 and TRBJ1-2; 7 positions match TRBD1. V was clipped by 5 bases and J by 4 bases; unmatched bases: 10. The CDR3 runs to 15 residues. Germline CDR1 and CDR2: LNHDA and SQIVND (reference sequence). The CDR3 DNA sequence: TGTGCCAGTAGTCCGGGACAGAAACCGGGCTATGGCTACACCTTC. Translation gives CASSPGQKPGYGYTF.

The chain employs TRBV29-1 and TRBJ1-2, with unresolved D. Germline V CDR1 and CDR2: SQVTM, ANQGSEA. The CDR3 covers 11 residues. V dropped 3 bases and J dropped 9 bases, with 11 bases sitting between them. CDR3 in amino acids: CSVEVTGSYTF. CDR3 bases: TGCAGCGTTGAGGTTACCGGTAGCTACACCTTC.

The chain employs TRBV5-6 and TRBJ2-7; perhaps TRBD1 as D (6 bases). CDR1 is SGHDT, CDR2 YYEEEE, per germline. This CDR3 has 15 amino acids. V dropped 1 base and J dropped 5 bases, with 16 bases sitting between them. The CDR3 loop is CASSLYGQGMHEQYF. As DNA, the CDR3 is TGTGCCAGCAGCTTGTACGGGCAGGGGATGCACGAGCAGTACTTC.

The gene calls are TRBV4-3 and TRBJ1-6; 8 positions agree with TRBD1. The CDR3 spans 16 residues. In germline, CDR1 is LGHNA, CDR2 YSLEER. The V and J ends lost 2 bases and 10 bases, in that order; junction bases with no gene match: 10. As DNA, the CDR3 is TGCGCCAGCAGCCAAATTGCCACAGGGGGAGGATCACCCCTCCACTTT. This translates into CASSQIATGGGSPLHF.

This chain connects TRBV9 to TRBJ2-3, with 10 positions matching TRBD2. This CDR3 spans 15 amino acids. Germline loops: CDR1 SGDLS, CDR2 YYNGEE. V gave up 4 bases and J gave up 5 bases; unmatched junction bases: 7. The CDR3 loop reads CASSRSAGGRDTQYF. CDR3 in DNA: TGTGCCAGCAGCAGATCAGCGGGGGGGCGAGATACGCAGTATTTT. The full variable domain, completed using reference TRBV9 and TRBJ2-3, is DSGVTQTPKHLITATGQRVTLRCSPRSGDLSVYWYQQSLDQGLQFLIQYYNGEERAKGNILERFSAQQFPDLHSELNLSSLELGDSALYFCASSRSAGGRDTQYFGPGTRLTVL.

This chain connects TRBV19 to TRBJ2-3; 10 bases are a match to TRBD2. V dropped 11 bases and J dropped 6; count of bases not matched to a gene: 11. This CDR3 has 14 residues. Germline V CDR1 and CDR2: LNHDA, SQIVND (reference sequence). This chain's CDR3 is CAVSSGGAGDTQYF. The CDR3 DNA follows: TGTGCCGTCTCGAGCGGGGGGGCCGGGGATACGCAGTATTTT.

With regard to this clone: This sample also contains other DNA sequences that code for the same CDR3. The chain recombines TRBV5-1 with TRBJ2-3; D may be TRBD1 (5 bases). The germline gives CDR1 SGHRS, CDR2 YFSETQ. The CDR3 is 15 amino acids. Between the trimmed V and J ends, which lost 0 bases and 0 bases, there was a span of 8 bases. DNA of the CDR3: TGCGCCAGCAGCTTGGGAAGGGGAAGCACAGATACGCAGTATTTT. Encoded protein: CASSLGRGSTDTQYF.

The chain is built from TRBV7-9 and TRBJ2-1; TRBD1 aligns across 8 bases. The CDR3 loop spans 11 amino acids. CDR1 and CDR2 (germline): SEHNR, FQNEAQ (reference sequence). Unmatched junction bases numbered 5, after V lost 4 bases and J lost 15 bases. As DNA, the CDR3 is TGTGCCAGCAGCTACAGGGGGAAGTCGTTCTTC. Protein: CASSYRGKSFF.

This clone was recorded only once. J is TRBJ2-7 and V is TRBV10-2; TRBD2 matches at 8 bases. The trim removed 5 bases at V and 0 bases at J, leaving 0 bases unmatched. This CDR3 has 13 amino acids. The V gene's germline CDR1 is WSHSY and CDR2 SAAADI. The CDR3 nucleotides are TGCGCCAGCAGTACTAGCGGCTCCTACGAGCAGTACTTC. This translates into CASSTSGSYEQYF.

The chain's CDR3 is CASPRGSWEKLFF. DNA for the CDR3: TGCGCCAGCCCAAGGGGGTCGTGGGAAAAACTGTTTTTT. This sequence joins TRBV10-1 and TRBJ1-4; D may be TRBD1 (6 bases). V was clipped by 8 bases and J by 8 bases, with 15 bases between them. Germline loops: CDR1 WNHNN, CDR2 SYGVQD (reference sequence). This CDR3 has 13 residues.

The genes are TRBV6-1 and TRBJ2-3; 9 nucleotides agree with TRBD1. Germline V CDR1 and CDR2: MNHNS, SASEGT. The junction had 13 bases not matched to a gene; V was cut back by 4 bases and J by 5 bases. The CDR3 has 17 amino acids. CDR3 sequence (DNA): TGTGCCAGCAGTGCCCGAATGGACAGGGGACTTGGAGATACGCAGTATTTT. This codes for CASSARMDRGLGDTQYF.

The CDR3 reads CASSYYARASYNEQFF. CDR3 nucleotides: TGTGCCAGCAGTTACTACGCACGGGCGAGCTACAATGAGCAGTTCTTC. The chain carries TRBV6-5 and TRBJ2-1; D is unresolved. This CDR3 spans 16 amino acids. Trimming took off 1 base at V and 3 bases at J, with 13 bases between the two ends. The germline CDR1 and CDR2 sequences are MNHEY and SVGAGI.

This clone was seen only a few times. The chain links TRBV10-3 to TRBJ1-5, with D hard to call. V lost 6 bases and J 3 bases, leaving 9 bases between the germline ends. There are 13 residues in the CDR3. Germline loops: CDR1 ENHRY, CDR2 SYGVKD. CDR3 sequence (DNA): TGTGCCATCAGGGGCAGTTTCAATCAGCCCCAGCATTTT. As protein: CAIRGSFNQPQHF.

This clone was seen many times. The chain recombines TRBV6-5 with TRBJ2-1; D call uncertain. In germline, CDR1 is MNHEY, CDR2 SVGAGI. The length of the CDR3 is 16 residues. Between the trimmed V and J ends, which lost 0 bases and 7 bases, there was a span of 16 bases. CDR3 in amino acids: CASSYSLSQLGNEQFF. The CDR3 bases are TGTGCCAGCAGTTACTCCCTAAGTCAGTTGGGGAATGAGCAGTTCTTC.

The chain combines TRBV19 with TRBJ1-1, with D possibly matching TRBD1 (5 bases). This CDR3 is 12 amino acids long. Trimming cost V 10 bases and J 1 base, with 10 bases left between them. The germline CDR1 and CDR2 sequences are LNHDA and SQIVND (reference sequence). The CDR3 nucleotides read TGTGCCACCGACAGTGGGAACACTGAAGCTTTCTTT. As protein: CATDSGNTEAFF.

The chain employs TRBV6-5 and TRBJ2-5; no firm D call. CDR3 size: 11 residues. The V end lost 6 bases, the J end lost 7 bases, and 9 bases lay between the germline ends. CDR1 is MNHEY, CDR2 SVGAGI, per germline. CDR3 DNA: TGTGCCAGCAGCGGACGTGGGACCCAGTACTTC. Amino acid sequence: CASSGRGTQYF.